These 30 T cell receptor beta chains originate from one sample sequenced in a study of cytomegalovirus exposure and HLA in healthy donors. The protocol was immunoSEQ multiplex PCR, while the TCRdb copy is restricted to in-frame clones and leaves out a portion. The sample holds tens of thousands of clones, roughly 85% seen once. The source material was PBMCs. The source of these receptors is a woman in her 30s in good health and CMV-seronegative.

This rearrangement joins TRBV4-1 to TRBJ2-5, with 9 positions matching TRBD1. This CDR3 region has 17 residues. Germline V gene data show CDR1 as MGHRA and CDR2 as YSYEKL. Trimming removed 3 bases from V and 2 bases from J; junction bases left unmatched: 10. The CDR3 sequence is CASSQVGGQGSQETQYF. The CDR3, as DNA: TGCGCCAGCAGCCAGGTGGGGGGACAGGGATCACAAGAGACCCAGTACTTC.

V gene TRBV30 combines with J gene TRBJ1-2; 7 nucleotides agree with TRBD1. Germline CDR1 GTSNPN, CDR2 SVGIG (reference sequence). V dropped 8 bases and J dropped 4; count of bases not matched to a gene: 19. This CDR3 region has 16 residues. CDR3 residues: CAGPRAADRPIYGYTF. CDR3 bases: TGTGCCGGCCCTCGGGCTGCGGACAGGCCTATCTATGGCTACACCTTC. Together with reference TRBV30 and TRBJ1-2, the CDR3 gives the full variable domain: SQTIHQWPATLVQPVGSPLSLECTVEGTSNPNLYWYRQAAGRGLQLLFYSVGIGQISSEVPQNLSASRPQDRQFILSSKKLLLSDSGFYLCAGPRAADRPIYGYTFGSGTRLTVV.

The rearrangement joins TRBV19 to TRBJ2-3, with D maybe TRBD2 (5 bases). Trimming left V 3 bases short and J 2 bases short, with 9 bases between. Germline-derived CDR1 and CDR2 are LNHDA and SQIVND (reference sequence). There are 14 residues in the CDR3. In DNA, the CDR3 is TGTGCCAGTAGTATCGAGGGAAACACAGATACGCAGTATTTT. Encoded protein: CASSIEGNTDTQYF.

J is TRBJ2-7 and V is TRBV5-1; D is perhaps TRBD2 (6 bases). There are 14 residues in the CDR3. The ends were cut back, 7 bases at V and 0 bases at J, with 14 bases in the middle. Germline lookup yields CDR1 SGHRS and CDR2 YFSETQ. CDR3 amino acids: CASRNMEGSYEQYF. The CDR3 coding sequence is TGCGCCAGCCGGAATATGGAGGGCTCCTACGAGCAGTACTTC.

This chain links TRBV5-1 with TRBJ1-1, with D uncertain. Deletions cut 4 bases from V and 2 bases from J, with 15 bases between. Germline CDR1 reads SGHRS; CDR2 reads YFSETQ. There are 15 residues in the CDR3. CDR3 sequence reads: CASSAPVAANTEAFF. The CDR3 DNA sequence: TGCGCCAGCAGCGCACCGGTAGCGGCTAACACTGAAGCTTTCTTT.

The chain employs TRBV28 and TRBJ2-1, with 8 bases matching TRBD2. V dropped 3 bases and J dropped 6; count of bases not matched to a gene: 4. CDR1 and CDR2 (germline): MDHEN, SYDVKM. This CDR3 is built from 14 residues. CDR3 nucleotide sequence: TGTGCCAGCAGTTTTAACGGGAGGGGCAATGAGCAGTTCTTC. Translating gives CASSFNGRGNEQFF. Looking up the rest from reference TRBV28 and TRBJ2-1 gives the full variable domain: DVKVTQSSRYLVKRTGEKVFLECVQDMDHENMFWYRQDPGLGLRLIYFSYDVKMKEKGDIPEGYSVSREKKERFSLILESASTNQTSMYLCASSFNGRGNEQFFGPGTRLTVL.

The chain links TRBV2 to TRBJ2-1, with D unclear. Germline values: CDR1 SNHLY, CDR2 FYNNEI. Trimming shortened V by 8 bases and J by 3 bases, and 11 bases separated the two germline ends. The CDR3 has 13 residues. The CDR3 DNA reads as TGTGCCAGCTGGTCCGAGGACTACAATGAGCAGTTCTTC. Translated, it gives CASWSEDYNEQFF. The full variable domain, its missing parts supplied by reference TRBV2 and TRBJ2-1, is EPEVTQTPSHQVTQMGQEVILRCVPISNHLYFYWYRQILGQKVEFLVSFYNNEISEKSEIFDDQFSVERPDGSNFTLKIRSTKLEDSAMYFCASWSEDYNEQFFGPGTRLTVL.

This clone has just a few counts. This sequence joins TRBV11-2 and TRBJ2-7; 7 positions agree with TRBD1. The CDR3 extends over 15 amino acids. Germline V gives CDR1 SGHAT, CDR2 FQNNGV. V was clipped by 5 bases and J by 0 bases; unmatched bases: 7. CDR3 loop: CASSQRDSSSYEQYF. The CDR3 DNA reads TGTGCCAGCAGCCAACGGGACAGCTCCTCCTACGAGCAGTACTTC.

The rearrangement uses TRBV7-6 and TRBJ1-2, with D possibly being TRBD1 (5 bases). CDR1 SGHVS and CDR2 FNYEAQ come from the germline V gene. The CDR3 loop spans 13 amino acids. V was trimmed by 4 bases and J by 4 bases, leaving 10 bases between them. CDR3 sequence: CASSSQGLYGYTF. The CDR3 DNA follows: TGTGCCAGCAGCTCCCAGGGCCTCTATGGCTACACCTTC.

V and J are TRBV28 and TRBJ2-6; the match to TRBD1 covers 9 bases. The V gene end was trimmed by 1 base and the J gene end by 0 bases; junction bases not matched to a gene: 10. This CDR3 comprises 20 residues. The germline V gene has CDR1 MDHEN and CDR2 SYDVKM. CDR3 sequence reads: CASSLYGTGIAPSGANVLTF. The CDR3 DNA is TGTGCCAGCAGTTTATATGGGACAGGGATTGCCCCCTCTGGGGCCAACGTCCTGACTTTC.

This chain links TRBV5-1 with TRBJ2-3, with TRBD2 identical over 14 bases. There are 17 residues in the CDR3. Germline V lookup: CDR1 SGHRS, CDR2 YFSETQ. Unmatched junction bases numbered 11, after V lost 4 bases and J lost 7 bases. The CDR3 DNA reads as TGCGCCAGCAGCCCAGATGGGACTAGCGGGAGCTTAAATACGCAGTATTTT. This gives the protein CASSPDGTSGSLNTQYF.

CDR3 in amino acids: CATVAGGVGTEAFF. The CDR3 bases are TGTGCCACCGTCGCTGGAGGCGTAGGCACTGAAGCTTTCTTT. V usage is TRBV15 and J usage is TRBJ1-1; D call uncertain. Trimming pared 8 bases from V and 4 bases from J, leaving 17 bases between. The CDR3 length is 14 residues. Germline CDR1 is LNHNV and CDR2 is YYDKDF (reference sequence).

This chain uses TRBV30 with TRBJ1-2; possible D gene TRBD1, 5 bases. V dropped 2 bases and J dropped 11 bases, with 18 bases sitting between them. Germline V CDR1 and CDR2: GTSNPN, SVGIG (reference sequence). This CDR3 is 13 amino acids long. CDR3 in DNA: TGTGCCTGGAGTCCACAGGTGGGATCGTTGTACACCTTC. The encoded protein is CAWSPQVGSLYTF. The full variable domain, completed using reference TRBV30 and TRBJ1-2, is SQTIHQWPATLVQPVGSPLSLECTVEGTSNPNLYWYRQAAGRGLQLLFYSVGIGQISSEVPQNLSASRPQDRQFILSSKKLLLSDSGFYLCAWSPQVGSLYTFGSGTRLTVV.

The rearrangement links TRBV2 to TRBJ1-2; D remains unclear. The V and J ends lost 4 bases and 0 bases respectively, with 9 bases between them. Germline lookup yields CDR1 SNHLY and CDR2 FYNNEI. The CDR3 is 14 residues long. CDR3 loop: CASSVPGANYGYTF. In nucleotides, the CDR3 is TGTGCCAGCAGTGTGCCCGGGGCTAACTATGGCTACACCTTC.

The CDR3 DNA sequence: TGTGCCGGGGGGGGGTCCCCCTACGAGCAGTACTTC. Its protein product is CAGGGSPYEQYF. The chain joins TRBV2 to TRBJ2-7, with TRBD2 identical over 7 bases. The CDR3 extends over 12 amino acids. V trimming: 11 bases; J trimming: 2 bases; junction bases outside the gene matches: 6. Germline V CDR1 and CDR2: SNHLY, FYNNEI.

The chain combines TRBV2 with TRBJ2-7; weak D call: TRBD1 (6 bases). The germline V gene has CDR1 SNHLY and CDR2 FYNNEI. This CDR3 contains 12 residues. V was cut by 8 bases and J by 8 bases, with 16 bases left in between. The CDR3: CASETGLNKQYF. CDR3 nucleotides: TGTGCCAGCGAGACAGGACTGAACAAGCAGTACTTC.

As DNA, the CDR3 is TGTGCCAGCAGCTCCCTTTTATCGGGTGCGCAGTACTTC. Translating gives CASSSLLSGAQYF. The rearrangement joins TRBV11-2 to TRBJ2-7, with no clear D. The CDR3 covers 13 residues. Trimming shortened V by 4 bases and J by 9 bases, and 16 bases separated the two germline ends. Germline CDR1 reads SGHAT; CDR2 reads FQNNGV.

V is TRBV5-6 and J is TRBJ1-1; 7 bases match TRBD1. The trim removed 4 bases at V and 1 base at J, leaving 4 bases unmatched. The germline CDR1 and CDR2 sequences are SGHDT and YYEEEE. The CDR3 totals 14 residues. The CDR3 sequence is CASSLDRPNTEAFF. The CDR3 nucleotides read TGTGCCAGCAGCCTGGACAGGCCGAACACTGAAGCTTTCTTT. The full variable domain, in which reference TRBV5-6 and TRBJ1-1 provide the parts outside the CDR3, is DAGVTQSPTHLIKTRGQQVTLRCSPKSGHDTVSWYQQALGQGPQFIFQYYEEEERQRGNFPDRFSGHQFPNYSSELNVNALLLGDSALYLCASSLDRPNTEAFFGQGTRLTVV.

J is TRBJ2-7 and V is TRBV4-1, with no clear D. The CDR3 sequence is 13 residues long. Germline V CDR1 and CDR2: MGHRA, YSYEKL. Trimming removed 7 bases at V and 4 bases at J, with 14 bases between. The CDR3 spells CASTPLDRYEQYF. The CDR3 DNA reads TGCGCCAGCACCCCCCTAGACCGTTACGAGCAGTACTTC.

This chain joins TRBV27 and TRBJ2-5; D may be TRBD1 (6 bases). The CDR3 has 13 residues. Germline V gives CDR1 MNHEY, CDR2 SMNVEV (reference sequence). Deletions cut 6 bases from V and 5 bases from J, with 13 bases between. The CDR3 coding sequence is TGTGCCAGCAGCCGACAGGAGGAGGAGACCCAGTACTTC. Its translation: CASSRQEEETQYF.

This clone was counted a few times. The V gene is TRBV29-1, the J gene TRBJ1-2; TRBD1 agrees at 7 bases. J gave up 3 bases and V 0 bases, and 7 bases lay outside the gene matches. The length of the CDR3 is 15 residues. Germline CDR1 SQVTM, CDR2 ANQGSEA. The CDR3 here is CSVEDLEGADYGYTF. CDR3 sequence (DNA): TGCAGCGTTGAAGATCTTGAGGGGGCTGACTATGGCTACACCTTC.

The gene calls are TRBV4-3 and TRBJ2-2, with 7 bases identical to TRBD2. Germline V gene data show CDR1 as LGHNA and CDR2 as YSLEER. This CDR3 is built from 17 residues. The J segment lost 4 bases and the V segment lost 0 bases, leaving 8 bases of the junction unmatched. For the CDR3, the DNA is TGCGCCAGCAGCCAAGATTTGGGGGAGGGCCTCACCGGGGAGCTGTTTTTT. It is translated as CASSQDLGEGLTGELFF.

The V gene is TRBV7-6, the J gene TRBJ2-2, with D perhaps TRBD2 (6 bases). CDR1 and CDR2 (germline): SGHVS, FNYEAQ. The CDR3 sequence is 16 residues long. Trimming removed 2 bases from V and 5 bases from J, with 15 bases in between. The CDR3 sequence: CASSLRRDRGTGELFF. The CDR3 nucleotides are TGTGCCAGCAGCTTAAGGCGGGATAGAGGGACCGGGGAGCTGTTTTTT.

The chain combines TRBV27 with TRBJ2-1; D ambiguous. Between the trimmed V and J ends, which lost 6 bases and 10 bases, there was a span of 19 bases. This CDR3 has 14 amino acids. The germline CDR1 and CDR2 sequences are MNHEY and SMNVEV (reference sequence). CDR3: CASSTGLAAGEQFF. Written as DNA, the CDR3 is TGTGCCAGCAGCACTGGCCTCGCGGCCGGGGAGCAGTTCTTC.

CDR3 loop: CASKRWGTSDNNEQFF. The CDR3 DNA is TGTGCCAGCAAGCGTTGGGGGACTAGCGACAACAATGAGCAGTTCTTC. V is TRBV2 and J is TRBJ2-1; 10 bases are a match to TRBD2. With V trimmed by 7 bases and J by 5 bases, 11 bases remained unmatched. CDR1 is SNHLY, CDR2 FYNNEI, per germline. CDR3 length: 16 residues.

The V gene is TRBV7-2, the J gene TRBJ2-7; maybe TRBD2 (5 bases). The CDR3 consists of 12 residues. The V and J ends lost 5 bases and 4 bases respectively, with 9 bases between them. Germline V gives CDR1 SGHTA, CDR2 FQGNSA. The CDR3 sequence is CASSQDSYEQYF. The CDR3, as DNA: TGTGCCAGCAGCCAGGACTCTTACGAGCAGTACTTC.

This rearrangement joins TRBV6-5 to TRBJ2-7, with 7 positions matching TRBD1. Per germline, CDR1 MNHEY and CDR2 SVGAGI. V gave up 6 bases and J gave up 0 bases; unmatched junction bases: 8. The CDR3 sequence is 15 residues long. The CDR3 here is CASSPRGQPSYEQYF. The DNA of the CDR3 is TGTGCCAGCAGCCCGAGGGGACAGCCCTCCTACGAGCAGTACTTC.

This chain connects TRBV5-1 to TRBJ2-7; 9 nucleotides agree with TRBD2. Germline CDR1 reads SGHRS; CDR2 reads YFSETQ. CDR3 length: 12 residues. V dropped 5 bases and J dropped 5; count of bases not matched to a gene: 2. CDR3 in amino acids: CASRTSGDEQYF. The CDR3 DNA reads TGCGCCAGCAGGACTAGCGGTGACGAGCAGTACTTC.

This chain connects TRBV27 to TRBJ2-3; D is possibly TRBD2 (5 bases). Deletions cut 3 bases from V and 6 bases from J, with 13 bases between. The germline V gene encodes CDR1 MNHEY and CDR2 SMNVEV (reference sequence). CDR3 length: 14 residues. CDR3 protein: CASSFGDSTDTQYF. CDR3 DNA: TGTGCCAGCAGTTTCGGGGATTCGACGGATACGCAGTATTTT.

The rearrangement uses TRBV5-1 and TRBJ2-7; 11 positions match TRBD2. The CDR3 length is 15 residues. Germline V CDR1 and CDR2: SGHRS, YFSETQ. V shed 0 bases and J 4 bases; nucleotides not matched to a gene: 3. This CDR3 reads CASSLGASGRYEQYF. The CDR3 DNA reads TGCGCCAGCAGCTTGGGGGCTAGCGGGAGGTACGAGCAGTACTTC.